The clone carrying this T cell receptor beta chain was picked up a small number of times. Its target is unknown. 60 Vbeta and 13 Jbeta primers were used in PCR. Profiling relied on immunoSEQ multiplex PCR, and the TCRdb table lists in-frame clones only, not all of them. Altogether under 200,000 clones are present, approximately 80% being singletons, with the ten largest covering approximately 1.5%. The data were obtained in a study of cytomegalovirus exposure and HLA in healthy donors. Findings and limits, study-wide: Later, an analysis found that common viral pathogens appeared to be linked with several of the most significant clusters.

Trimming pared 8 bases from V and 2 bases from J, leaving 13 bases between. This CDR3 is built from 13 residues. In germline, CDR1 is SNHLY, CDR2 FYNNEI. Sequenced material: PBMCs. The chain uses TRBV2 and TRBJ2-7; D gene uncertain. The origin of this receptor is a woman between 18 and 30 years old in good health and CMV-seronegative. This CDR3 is CASCALPPYEQYF. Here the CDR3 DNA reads TGTGCCAGCTGCGCTCTGCCCCCCTACGAGCAGTACTTC.